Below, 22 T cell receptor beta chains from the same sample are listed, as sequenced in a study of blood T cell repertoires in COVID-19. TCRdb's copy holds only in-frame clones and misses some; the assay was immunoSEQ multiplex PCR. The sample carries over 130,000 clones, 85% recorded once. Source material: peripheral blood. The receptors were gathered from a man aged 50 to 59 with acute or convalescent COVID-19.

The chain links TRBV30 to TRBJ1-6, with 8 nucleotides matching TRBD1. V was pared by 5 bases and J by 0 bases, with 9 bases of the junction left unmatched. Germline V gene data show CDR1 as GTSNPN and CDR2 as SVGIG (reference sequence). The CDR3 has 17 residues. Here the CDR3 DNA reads TGTGCCTGGGGAGGACAGGGCACTATCTCCTATAATTCACCCCTCCACTTT. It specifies CAWGGQGTISYNSPLHF.

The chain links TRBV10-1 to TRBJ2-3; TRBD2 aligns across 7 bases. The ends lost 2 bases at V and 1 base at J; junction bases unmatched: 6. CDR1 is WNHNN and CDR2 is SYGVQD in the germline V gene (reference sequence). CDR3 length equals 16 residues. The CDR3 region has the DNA TGCGCCAGCAGTGAGGGGCGAGCGGGACGCACAGATACGCAGTATTTT. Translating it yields CASSEGRAGRTDTQYF.

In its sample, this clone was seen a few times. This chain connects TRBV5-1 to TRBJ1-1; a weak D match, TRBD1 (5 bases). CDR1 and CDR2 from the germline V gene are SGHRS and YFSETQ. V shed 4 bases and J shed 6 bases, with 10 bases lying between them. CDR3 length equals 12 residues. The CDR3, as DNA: TGCGCCAGCAGCGGGACTAAGGCTGAAGCTTTCTTT. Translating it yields CASSGTKAEAFF.

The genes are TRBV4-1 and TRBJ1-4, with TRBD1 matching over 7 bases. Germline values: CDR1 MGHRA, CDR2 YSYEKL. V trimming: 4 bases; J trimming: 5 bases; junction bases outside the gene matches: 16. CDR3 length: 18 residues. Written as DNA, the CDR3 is TGCGCCAGCAGCCCCCAGATTTCTTACGGGACAGTAAATGAAAAACTGTTTTTT. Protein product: CASSPQISYGTVNEKLFF.

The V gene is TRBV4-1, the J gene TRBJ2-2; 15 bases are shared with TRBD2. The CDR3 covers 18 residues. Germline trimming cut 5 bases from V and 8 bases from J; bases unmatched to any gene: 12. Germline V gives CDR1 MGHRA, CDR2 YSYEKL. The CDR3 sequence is CASSAGLAGGRGRGELFF. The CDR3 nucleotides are TGCGCCAGCAGCGCGGGACTAGCGGGAGGCCGGGGGAGGGGGGAGCTGTTTTTT.

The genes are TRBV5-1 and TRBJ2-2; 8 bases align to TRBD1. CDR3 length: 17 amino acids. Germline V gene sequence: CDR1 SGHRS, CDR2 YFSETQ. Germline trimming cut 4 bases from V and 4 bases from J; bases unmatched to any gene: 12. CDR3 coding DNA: TGCGCCAGCAGCGCTAGACAGGGGTCCCAGAGCACCGGGGAGCTGTTTTTT. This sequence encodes CASSARQGSQSTGELFF.

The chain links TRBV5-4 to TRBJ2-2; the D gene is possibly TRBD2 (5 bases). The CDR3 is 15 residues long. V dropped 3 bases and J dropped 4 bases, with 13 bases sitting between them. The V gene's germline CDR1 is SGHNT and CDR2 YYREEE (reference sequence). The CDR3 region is CASSSIDYPTGELFF. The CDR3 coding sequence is TGTGCCAGCAGCTCAATAGACTATCCCACCGGGGAGCTGTTTTTT.

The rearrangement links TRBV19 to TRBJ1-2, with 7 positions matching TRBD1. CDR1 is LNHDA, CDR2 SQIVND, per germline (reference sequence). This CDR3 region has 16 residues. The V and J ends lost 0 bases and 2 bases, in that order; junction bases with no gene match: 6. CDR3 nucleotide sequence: TGTGCCAGTAGTATAGACCCGACAGGGTTGAACTATGGCTACACCTTC. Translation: CASSIDPTGLNYGYTF.

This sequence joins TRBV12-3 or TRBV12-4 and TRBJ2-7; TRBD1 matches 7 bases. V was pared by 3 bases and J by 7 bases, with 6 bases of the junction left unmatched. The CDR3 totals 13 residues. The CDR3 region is CASSLGQYGEQYF. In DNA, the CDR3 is TGTGCCAGCAGTTTGGGACAGTACGGGGAGCAGTACTTC.

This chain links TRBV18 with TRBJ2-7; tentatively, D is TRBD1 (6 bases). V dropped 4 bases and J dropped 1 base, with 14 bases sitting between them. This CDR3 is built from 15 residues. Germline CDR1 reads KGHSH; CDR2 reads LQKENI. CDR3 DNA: TGTGCCAGCTCACGACGGTTACAGGGATCCTACGAGCAGTACTTC. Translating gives CASSRRLQGSYEQYF.

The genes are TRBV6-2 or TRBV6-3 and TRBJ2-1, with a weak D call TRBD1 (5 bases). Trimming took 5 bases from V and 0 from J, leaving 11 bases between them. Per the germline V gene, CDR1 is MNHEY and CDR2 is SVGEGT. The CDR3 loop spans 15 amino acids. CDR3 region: CASSKTETSYNEQFF. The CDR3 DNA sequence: TGTGCCAGCAGTAAGACAGAGACCTCCTACAATGAGCAGTTCTTC.

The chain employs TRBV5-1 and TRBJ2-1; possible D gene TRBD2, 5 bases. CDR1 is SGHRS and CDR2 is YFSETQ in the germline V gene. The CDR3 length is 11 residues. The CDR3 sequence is CASGRRNEQFF. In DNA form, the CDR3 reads TGCGCTAGTGGACGGAGGAATGAGCAGTTCTTC.

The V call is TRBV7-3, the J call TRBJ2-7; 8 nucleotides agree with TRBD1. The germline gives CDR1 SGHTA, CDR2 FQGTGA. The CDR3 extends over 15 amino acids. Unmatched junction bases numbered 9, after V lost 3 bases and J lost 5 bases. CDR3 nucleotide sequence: TGTGCCAGCAGCTTGGGGGACAGGCGGTCGGACGAGCAGTACTTC. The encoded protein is CASSLGDRRSDEQYF.

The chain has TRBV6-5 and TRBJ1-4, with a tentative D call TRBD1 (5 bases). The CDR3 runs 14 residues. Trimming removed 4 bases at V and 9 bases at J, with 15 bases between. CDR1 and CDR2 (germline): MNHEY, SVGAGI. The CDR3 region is CASSSNTKGKKLFF. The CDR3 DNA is TGTGCCAGCAGTTCCAACACCAAGGGGAAAAAACTGTTTTTT.

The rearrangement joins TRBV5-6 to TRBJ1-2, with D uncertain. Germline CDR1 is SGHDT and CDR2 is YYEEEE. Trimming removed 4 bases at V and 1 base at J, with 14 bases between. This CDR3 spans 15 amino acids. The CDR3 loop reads CASSTRLGSNYGYTF. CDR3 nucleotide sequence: TGTGCCAGCAGCACCCGACTGGGGAGTAACTATGGCTACACCTTC.

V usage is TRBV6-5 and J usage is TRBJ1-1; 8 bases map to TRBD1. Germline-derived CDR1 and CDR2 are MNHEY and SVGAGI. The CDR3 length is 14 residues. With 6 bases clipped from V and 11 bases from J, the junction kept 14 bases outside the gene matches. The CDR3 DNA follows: TGTGCCAGCAGCCTCGGACAGGGAGCTTTGGTCGCTTTCTTT. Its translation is CASSLGQGALVAFF.

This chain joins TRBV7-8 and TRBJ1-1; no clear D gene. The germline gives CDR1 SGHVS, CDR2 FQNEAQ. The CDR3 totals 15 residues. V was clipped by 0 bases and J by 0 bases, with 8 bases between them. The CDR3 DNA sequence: TGTGCCAGCAGCTTAGCAAGCTTCATGAACACTGAAGCTTTCTTT. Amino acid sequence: CASSLASFMNTEAFF.

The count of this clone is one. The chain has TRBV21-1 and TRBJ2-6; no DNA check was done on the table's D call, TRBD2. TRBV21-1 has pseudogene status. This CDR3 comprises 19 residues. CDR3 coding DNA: TGTGCCAGCAGCAAAGTCTGTAGCGATCCGCCCTCTGGGGCCAACGTCCTGACTTTC. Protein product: CASSKVCSDPPSGANVLTF.

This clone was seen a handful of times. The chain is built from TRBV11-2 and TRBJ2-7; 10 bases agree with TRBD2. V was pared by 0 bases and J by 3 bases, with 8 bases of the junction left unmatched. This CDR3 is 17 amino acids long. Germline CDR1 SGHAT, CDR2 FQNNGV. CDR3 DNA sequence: TGTGCCAGCAGCTTAGAGTTAAGGACTAGCGGCTACTACGAGCAGTACTTC. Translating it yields CASSLELRTSGYYEQYF.

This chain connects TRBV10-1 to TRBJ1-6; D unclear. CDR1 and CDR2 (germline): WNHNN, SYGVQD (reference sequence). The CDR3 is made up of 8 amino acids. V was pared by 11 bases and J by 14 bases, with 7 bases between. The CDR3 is CAALSLHF. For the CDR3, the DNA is TGCGCCGCGCTATCCCTCCACTTT.

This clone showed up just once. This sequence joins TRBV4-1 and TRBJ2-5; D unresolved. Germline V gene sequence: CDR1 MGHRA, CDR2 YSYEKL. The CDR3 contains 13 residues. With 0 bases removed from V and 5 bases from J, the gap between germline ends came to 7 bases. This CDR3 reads CASSQDIPETQYF. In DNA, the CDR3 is TGCGCCAGCAGCCAAGATATTCCGGAGACCCAGTACTTC.

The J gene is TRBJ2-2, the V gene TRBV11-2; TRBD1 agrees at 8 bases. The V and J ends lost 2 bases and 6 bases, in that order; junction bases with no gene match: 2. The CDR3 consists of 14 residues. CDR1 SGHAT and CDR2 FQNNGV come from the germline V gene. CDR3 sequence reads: CASSLIQGAGELFF. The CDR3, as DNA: TGTGCCAGCAGCTTAATACAGGGGGCCGGGGAGCTGTTTTTT.